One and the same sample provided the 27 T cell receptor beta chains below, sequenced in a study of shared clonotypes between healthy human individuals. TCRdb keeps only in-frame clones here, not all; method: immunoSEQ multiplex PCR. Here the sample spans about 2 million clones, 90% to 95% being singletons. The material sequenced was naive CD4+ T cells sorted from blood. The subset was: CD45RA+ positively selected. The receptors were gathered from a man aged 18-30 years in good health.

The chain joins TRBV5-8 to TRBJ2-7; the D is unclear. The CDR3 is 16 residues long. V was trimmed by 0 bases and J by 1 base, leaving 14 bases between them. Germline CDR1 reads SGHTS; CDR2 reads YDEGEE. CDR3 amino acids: CASSLVGGVLSYEQYF. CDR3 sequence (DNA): TGTGCCAGCAGCTTGGTAGGCGGAGTTCTTTCCTACGAGCAGTACTTC. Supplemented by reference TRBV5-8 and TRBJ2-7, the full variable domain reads EAGVTQSPTHLIKTRGQQATLRCSPISGHTSVYWYQQALGLGLQFLLWYDEGEERNRGNFPPRFSGRQFPNYSSELNVNALELEDSALYLCASSLVGGVLSYEQYFGPGTRLTVT.

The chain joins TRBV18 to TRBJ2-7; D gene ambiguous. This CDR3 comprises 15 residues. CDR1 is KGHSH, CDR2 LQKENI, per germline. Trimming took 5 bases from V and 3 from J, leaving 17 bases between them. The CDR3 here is CASSAGYLGSYEQYF. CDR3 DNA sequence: TGTGCCAGCTCAGCCGGGTATCTTGGTAGCTACGAGCAGTACTTC.

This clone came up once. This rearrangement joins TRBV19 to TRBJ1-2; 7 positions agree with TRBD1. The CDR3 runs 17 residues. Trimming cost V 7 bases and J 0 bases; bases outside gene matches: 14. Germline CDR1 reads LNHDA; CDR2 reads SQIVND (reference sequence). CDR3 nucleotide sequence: TGTGCCAGTAATTTACCTCGACAGGGAAAGACTAACTATGGCTACACCTTC. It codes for CASNLPRQGKTNYGYTF. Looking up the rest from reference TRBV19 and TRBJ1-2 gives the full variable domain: DGGITQSPKYLFRKEGQNVTLSCEQNLNHDAMYWYRQDPGQGLRLIYYSQIVNDFQKGDIAEGYSVSREKKESFPLTVTSAQKNPTAFYLCASNLPRQGKTNYGYTFGSGTRLTVV.

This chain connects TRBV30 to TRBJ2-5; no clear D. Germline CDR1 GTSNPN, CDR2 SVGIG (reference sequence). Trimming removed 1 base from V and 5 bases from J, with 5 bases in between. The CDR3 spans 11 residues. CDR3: CAWSDKETQYF. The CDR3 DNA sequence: TGTGCCTGGAGTGATAAGGAGACCCAGTACTTC.

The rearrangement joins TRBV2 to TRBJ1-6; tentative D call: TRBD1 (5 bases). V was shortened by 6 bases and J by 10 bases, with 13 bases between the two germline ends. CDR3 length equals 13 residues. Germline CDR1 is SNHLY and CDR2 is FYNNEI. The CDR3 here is CASSGQGKSPLHF. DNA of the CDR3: TGTGCCAGCAGCGGGCAGGGAAAGTCACCCCTCCACTTT. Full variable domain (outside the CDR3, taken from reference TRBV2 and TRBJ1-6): EPEVTQTPSHQVTQMGQEVILRCVPISNHLYFYWYRQILGQKVEFLVSFYNNEISEKSEIFDDQFSVERPDGSNFTLKIRSTKLEDSAMYFCASSGQGKSPLHFGNGTRLTVT.

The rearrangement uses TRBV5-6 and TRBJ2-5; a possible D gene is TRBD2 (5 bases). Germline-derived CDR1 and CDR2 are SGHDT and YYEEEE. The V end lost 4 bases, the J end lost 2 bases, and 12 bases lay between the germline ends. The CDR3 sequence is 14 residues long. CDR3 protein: CASSLSRTQETQYF. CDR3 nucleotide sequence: TGTGCCAGCAGCCTGTCCAGGACTCAAGAGACCCAGTACTTC.

Here the CDR3 reads CASSAADRPESDEQFF. CDR3 DNA: TGTGCCAGCAGTGCTGCAGACAGACCTGAATCGGATGAGCAGTTCTTC. The V gene is TRBV27, the J gene TRBJ2-1; D may be TRBD1 (5 bases). CDR3 length: 16 amino acids. Germline loops: CDR1 MNHEY, CDR2 SMNVEV (reference sequence). Deletions cut 5 bases from V and 8 bases from J, with 22 bases between.

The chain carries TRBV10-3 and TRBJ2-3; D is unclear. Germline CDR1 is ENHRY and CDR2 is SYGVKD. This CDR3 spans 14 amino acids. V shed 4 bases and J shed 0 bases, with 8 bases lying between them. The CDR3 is CAISAQSSTDTQYF. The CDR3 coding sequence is TGTGCCATCAGTGCACAGTCAAGCACAGATACGCAGTATTTT.

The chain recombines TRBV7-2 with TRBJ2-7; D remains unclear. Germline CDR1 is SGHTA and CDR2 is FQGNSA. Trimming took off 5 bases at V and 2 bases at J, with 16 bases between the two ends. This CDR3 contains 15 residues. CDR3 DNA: TGTGCCAGCAGCCCTAGTCAGATTCTAACCTACGAGCAGTACTTC. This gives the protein CASSPSQILTYEQYF.

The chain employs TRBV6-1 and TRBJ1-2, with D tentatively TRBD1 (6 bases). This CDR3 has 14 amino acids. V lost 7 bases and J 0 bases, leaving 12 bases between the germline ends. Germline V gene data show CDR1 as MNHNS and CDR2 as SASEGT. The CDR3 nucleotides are TGTGCCAGCAATGCAGACAGGACTAACTATGGCTACACCTTC. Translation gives CASNADRTNYGYTF.

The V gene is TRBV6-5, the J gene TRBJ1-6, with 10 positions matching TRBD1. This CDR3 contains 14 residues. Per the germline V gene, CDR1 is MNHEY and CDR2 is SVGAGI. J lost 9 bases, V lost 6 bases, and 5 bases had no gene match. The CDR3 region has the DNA TGTGCCAGCAGCCGGACAGGGGGTGGTTCACCCCTCCACTTT. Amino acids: CASSRTGGGSPLHF.

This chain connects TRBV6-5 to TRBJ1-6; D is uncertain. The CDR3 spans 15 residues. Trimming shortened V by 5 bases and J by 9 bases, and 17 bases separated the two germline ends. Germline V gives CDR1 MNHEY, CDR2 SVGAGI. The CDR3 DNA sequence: TGTGCCAGCAGTCCCTGGGCCGGGATGGGTTCACCCCTCCACTTT. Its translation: CASSPWAGMGSPLHF.

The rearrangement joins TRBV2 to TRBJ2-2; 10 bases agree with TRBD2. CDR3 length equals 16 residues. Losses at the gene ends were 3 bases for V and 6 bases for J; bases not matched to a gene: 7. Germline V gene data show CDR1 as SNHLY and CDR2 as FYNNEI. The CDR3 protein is CASSDLAGAPAGELFF. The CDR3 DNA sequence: TGTGCCAGCAGTGACCTAGCGGGAGCCCCCGCCGGGGAGCTGTTTTTT.

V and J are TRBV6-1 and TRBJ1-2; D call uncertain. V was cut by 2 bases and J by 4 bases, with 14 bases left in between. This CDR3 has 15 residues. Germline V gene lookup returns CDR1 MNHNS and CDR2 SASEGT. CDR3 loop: CASSEIRGSLYGYTF. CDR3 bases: TGTGCCAGCAGTGAAATTCGAGGCAGTCTCTATGGCTACACCTTC.

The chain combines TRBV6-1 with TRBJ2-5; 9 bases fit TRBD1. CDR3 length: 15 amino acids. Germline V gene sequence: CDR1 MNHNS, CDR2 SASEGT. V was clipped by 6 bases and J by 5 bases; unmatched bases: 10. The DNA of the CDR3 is TGTGCCAGCAGCATTACCGGGACAGGGATGGAGACCCAGTACTTC. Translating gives CASSITGTGMETQYF.

CDR3 nucleotide sequence: TGCGCCAGCAGCTTGATCCCGGGGGGGGTCGAGACCCAGTACTTC. Encoded protein: CASSLIPGGVETQYF. The chain combines TRBV5-1 with TRBJ2-5; 8 bases line up with TRBD2. The germline V gene encodes CDR1 SGHRS and CDR2 YFSETQ. Trimming took 1 base from V and 5 from J; bases not matched to a gene: 7. The length of the CDR3 is 15 residues.

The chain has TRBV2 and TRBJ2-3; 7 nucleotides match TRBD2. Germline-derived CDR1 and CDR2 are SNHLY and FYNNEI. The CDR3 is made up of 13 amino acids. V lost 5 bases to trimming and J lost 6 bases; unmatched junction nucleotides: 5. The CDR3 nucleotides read TGTGCCAGCAGTTCAGAACTAGCGGATACGCAGTATTTT. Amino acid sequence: CASSSELADTQYF.

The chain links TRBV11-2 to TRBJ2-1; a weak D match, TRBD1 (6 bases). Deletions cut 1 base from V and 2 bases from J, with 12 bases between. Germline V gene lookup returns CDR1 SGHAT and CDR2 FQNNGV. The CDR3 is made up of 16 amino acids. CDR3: CASSLGSQGPYNEQFF. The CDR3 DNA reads TGTGCCAGCAGCTTAGGGTCACAGGGCCCCTACAATGAGCAGTTCTTC.

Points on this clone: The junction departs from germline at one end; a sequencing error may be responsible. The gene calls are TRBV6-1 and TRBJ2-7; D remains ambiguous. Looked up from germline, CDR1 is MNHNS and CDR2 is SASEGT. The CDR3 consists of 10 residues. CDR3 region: CASGENEQYF. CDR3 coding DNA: TGTGCCAGCGGTGAGAACGAGCAGTACTTC.

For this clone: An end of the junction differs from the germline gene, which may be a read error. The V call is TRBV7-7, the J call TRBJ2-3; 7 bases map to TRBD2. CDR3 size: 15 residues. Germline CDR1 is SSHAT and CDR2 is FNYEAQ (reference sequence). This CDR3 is CASSAGLGGTDTQYF. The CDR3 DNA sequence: TGTGCTAGCAGCGCAGGACTAGGCGGCACAGATACGCAGTATTTT.

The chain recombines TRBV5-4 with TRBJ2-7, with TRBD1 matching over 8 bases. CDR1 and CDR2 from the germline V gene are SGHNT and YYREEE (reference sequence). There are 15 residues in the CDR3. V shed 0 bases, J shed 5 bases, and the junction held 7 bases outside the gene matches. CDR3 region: CASSLGQGSWDEQYF. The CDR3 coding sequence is TGTGCCAGCAGCTTGGGACAGGGGAGTTGGGACGAGCAGTACTTC.

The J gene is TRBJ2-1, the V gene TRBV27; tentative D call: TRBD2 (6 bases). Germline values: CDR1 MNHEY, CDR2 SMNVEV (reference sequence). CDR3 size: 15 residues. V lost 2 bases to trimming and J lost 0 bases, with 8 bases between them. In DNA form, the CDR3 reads TGTGCCAGCAGTTTAGCGGGGATCTCCTACAATGAGCAGTTCTTC. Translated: CASSLAGISYNEQFF.

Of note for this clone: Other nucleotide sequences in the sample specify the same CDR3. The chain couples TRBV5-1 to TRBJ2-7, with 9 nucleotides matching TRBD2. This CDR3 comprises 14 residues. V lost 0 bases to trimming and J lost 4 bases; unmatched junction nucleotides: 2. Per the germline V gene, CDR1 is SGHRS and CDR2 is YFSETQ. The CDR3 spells CASSLGLAVYEQYF. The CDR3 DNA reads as TGCGCCAGCAGCTTGGGACTAGCGGTTTACGAGCAGTACTTC.

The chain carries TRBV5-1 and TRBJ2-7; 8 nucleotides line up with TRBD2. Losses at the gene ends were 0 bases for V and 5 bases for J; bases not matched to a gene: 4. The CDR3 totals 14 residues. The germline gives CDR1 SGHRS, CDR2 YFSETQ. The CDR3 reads CASSLVAGLHEQYF. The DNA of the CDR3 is TGCGCCAGCAGCTTGGTAGCGGGACTCCACGAGCAGTACTTC. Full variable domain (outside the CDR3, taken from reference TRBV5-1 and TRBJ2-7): KAGVTQTPRYLIKTRGQQVTLSCSPISGHRSVSWYQQTPGQGLQFLFEYFSETQRNKGNFPGRFSGRQFSNSRSEMNVSTLELGDSALYLCASSLVAGLHEQYFGPGTRLTVT.

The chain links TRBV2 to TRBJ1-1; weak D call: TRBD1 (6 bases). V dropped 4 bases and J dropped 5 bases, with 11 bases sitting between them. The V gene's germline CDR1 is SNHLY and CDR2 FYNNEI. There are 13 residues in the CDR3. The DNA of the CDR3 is TGTGCCAGCAGTGTAGGGGGATGGACTGAAGCTTTCTTT. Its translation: CASSVGGWTEAFF.

The CDR3 bases are TGTGCCAGCAGTGTGTCGACCTACAATGAGCAGTTCTTC. Residues: CASSVSTYNEQFF. The chain has TRBV25-1 and TRBJ2-1; D is undetermined. Between the trimmed V and J ends, which lost 4 bases and 2 bases, there was a span of 6 bases. The CDR3 spans 13 residues. Germline values: CDR1 MGHDK, CDR2 SYGVNS.

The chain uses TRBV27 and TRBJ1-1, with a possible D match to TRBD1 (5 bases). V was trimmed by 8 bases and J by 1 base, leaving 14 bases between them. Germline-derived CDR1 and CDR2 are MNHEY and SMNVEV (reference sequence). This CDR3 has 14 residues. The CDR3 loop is CASGRPRGNTEAFF. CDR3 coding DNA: TGTGCCAGCGGGCGCCCGAGGGGGAACACTGAAGCTTTCTTT.